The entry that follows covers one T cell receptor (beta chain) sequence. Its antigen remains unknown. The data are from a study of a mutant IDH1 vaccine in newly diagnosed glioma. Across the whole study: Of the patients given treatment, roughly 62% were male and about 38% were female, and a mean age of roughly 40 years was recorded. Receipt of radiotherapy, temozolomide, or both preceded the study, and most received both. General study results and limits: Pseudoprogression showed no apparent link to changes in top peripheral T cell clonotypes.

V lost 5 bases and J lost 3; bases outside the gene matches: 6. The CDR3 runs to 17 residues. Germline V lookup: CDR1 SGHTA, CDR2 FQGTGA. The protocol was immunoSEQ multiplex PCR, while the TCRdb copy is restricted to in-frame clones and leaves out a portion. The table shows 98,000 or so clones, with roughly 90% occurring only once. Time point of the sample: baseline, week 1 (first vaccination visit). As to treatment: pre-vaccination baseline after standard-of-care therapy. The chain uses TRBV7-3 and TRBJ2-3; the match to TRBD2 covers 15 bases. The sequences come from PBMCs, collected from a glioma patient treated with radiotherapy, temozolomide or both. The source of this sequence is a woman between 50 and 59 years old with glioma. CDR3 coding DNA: TGTGCCAGCAGCCCGGGACTAGCGGGAGGCCAGACAGATACGCAGTATTTT. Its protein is CASSPGLAGGQTDTQYF.